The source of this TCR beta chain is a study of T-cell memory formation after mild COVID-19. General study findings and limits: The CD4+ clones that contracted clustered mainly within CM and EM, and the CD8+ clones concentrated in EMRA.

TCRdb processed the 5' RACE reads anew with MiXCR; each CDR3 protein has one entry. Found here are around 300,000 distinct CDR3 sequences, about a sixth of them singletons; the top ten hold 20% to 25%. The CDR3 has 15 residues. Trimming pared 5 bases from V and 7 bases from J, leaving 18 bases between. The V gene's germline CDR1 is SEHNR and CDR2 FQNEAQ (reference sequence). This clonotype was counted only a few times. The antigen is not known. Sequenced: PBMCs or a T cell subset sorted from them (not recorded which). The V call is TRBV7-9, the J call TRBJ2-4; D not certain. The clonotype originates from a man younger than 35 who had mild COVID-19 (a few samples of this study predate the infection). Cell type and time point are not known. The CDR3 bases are TGTGCCAGCAGCCACATGGGCAGGATTGAGAACATTCAGTACTTC. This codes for CASSHMGRIENIQYF.